This T cell receptor (beta chain) was sequenced in a study of response to subunit inactivated influenza vaccine. Findings and limits, study-wide: New T cells are recruited in small numbers by each seasonal influenza vaccination, according to the authors' suggestion.

Regarding this clonotype: Its antigen remains unidentified.

From the RT-PCR reads, TCRdb called clonotypes with MiXCR, one entry per CDR3 protein. The sample contains approximately 230,000 distinct CDR3 sequences, more than 9% of which appear only once. Germline values: CDR1 SGHTA, CDR2 FQGTGA. Trimming shortened V by 4 bases and J by 9 bases, and 16 bases separated the two germline ends. The CDR3 runs 14 residues. The source material was non-naive T cells sorted from PBMCs, sampled approximately 15 days before vaccination. The sequence derives from a middle-aged man who received an inactivated influenza vaccine. The chain links TRBV7-3 to TRBJ2-1, with a weak D call TRBD1 (6 bases). Written as DNA, the CDR3 is TGTGCCAGCAGCTCAACCGGGACAAGAGGTGAGCAGTTCTTC. It codes for CASSSTGTRGEQFF.